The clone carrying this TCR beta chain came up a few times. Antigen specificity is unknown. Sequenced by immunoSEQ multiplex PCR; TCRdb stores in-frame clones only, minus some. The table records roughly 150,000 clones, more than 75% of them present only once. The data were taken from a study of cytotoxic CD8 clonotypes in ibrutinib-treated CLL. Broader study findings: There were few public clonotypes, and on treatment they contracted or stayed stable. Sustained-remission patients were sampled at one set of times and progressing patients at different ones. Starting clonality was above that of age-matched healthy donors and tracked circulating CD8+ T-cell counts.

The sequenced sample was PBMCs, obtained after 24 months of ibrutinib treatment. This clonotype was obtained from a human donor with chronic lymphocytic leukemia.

CDR3 bases: TGTGCCAGCAGCCGCAAGCGGGGTTCCCCCTCAGATACGCAGTATTTT. Amino acids: CASSRKRGSPSDTQYF. This chain connects TRBV7-2 to TRBJ2-3, with 7 bases matching TRBD2. The length of the CDR3 is 16 residues. Germline CDR1 is SGHTA and CDR2 is FQGNSA. V dropped 5 bases and J dropped 4; count of bases not matched to a gene: 12.